This T cell receptor beta chain was observed in a study of T cell repertoires in cytomegalovirus infection. Study context: From public TCR beta signatures came an indication of both CMV infection and matching HLA type. Study-level results: The study found HLA-C-restricted CMV-specific TCR beta clonotypes dominating the ex vivo response. Using cumulative public TCR beta family frequency, the authors identified those who carried CMV together with the relevant HLA.

TCRdb re-derived calls from the reads in MiXCR, one entry per CDR3 protein. The sample consists of under 150,000 distinct CDR3 sequences, approximately 9.2% of them appearing once. This clonotype occurred many times. The antigen is undetermined. A much bigger clone sits one base away, suggesting this may be a read error. The CDR3 runs 15 residues. Germline V CDR1 and CDR2: SEHNR, FQNEAQ (reference sequence). Trimming removed 0 bases from V and 1 base from J, with 6 bases in between. J is TRBJ2-2 and V is TRBV7-9, with D unclear. The sequence was obtained from a human donor in good health (CMV status not recorded). Some clones in this sample may be carry-over from other donors' samples. The sequencing input was PBMCs. The CDR3 region has the DNA TGTGCCAGCAGCTTAGCGGCAGGGAACACCGGGGAGCTGTTTTTT. Protein sequence: CASSLAAGNTGELFF.